This T cell receptor beta chain was recorded in a study of cytomegalovirus exposure and HLA in healthy donors (dated by TCRdb to between 2016 and 2019). Regarding the study in general: According to an earlier analysis of 587 of the donors, about 170 million T cells yielded 117 million unique TCR beta sequences and around 300 Gb of sequence data. Among the roughly 400 genotyped donors, 81% belonged to the genetic ancestry cluster associated with self-reported Caucasian donors. The T cell repertoires of several hundred subjects were profiled by immunosequencing and related to cytomegalovirus serostatus. Rather than using new phenotypic data, the later analysis identified candidate immune exposures from TCR beta sequences and from how often those sequences occurred across donors. To study patterns of TCR occurrence, a later analysis re-analyzed previously published TCR beta repertoires from several hundred donors and added high-resolution HLA genotyping. Among 300 to 500 genotyped donors of the cohort, an average of around 220,000 unique TCR beta nucleotide sequences was sequenced per donor, of which about 19% were non-productive. In addition to the first cohort of roughly 670 subjects, a separate validation cohort of around 110 different subjects was used. The study was designed to test whether signatures of past pathogen exposure could be identified by cataloging public T cell receptors. Every discovery cohort repertoire had been produced on one sequencing platform. To predict cytomegalovirus infection status, the study combined high-throughput TCR immunosequencing, statistical association of individual TCRs with disease status, and machine learning. An earlier analysis of 587 of the donors used high-throughput TCR beta sequencing to judge whether each TCR beta V gene segment behaved as functional or pseudogenic. An early release covering more than 500 HLA-typed donors comprised about 310 gigabases of sequencing data and 85 million or so unique TCR sequences. Because of strong linkage in the cohort, five DR-DQ haplotypes were treated as single units for association and clustering. Genome-wide SNP genotypes for about three fifths of the roughly 700 donors were used in a later genetic analysis, which treated that subset as a discovery cohort. Donor age, sex, ethnicity and CMV serostatus were collected together with the repertoire data. Typing coverage varied by locus: roughly 620-640 donors for A, B, C, DRB1 and DQB1; under 550 for DQA1; around 570 for DPA1; roughly 450 for DPB1. Class I and class II HLA loci were covered by the typing at four-digit resolution. Results the study describes overall, beyond this receptor: A total of fewer than 200 TCR beta chains were listed by the study as associated with cytomegalovirus. A later analysis found that HLA-associated TCR beta chains were more clonally expanded and had lower generation probabilities than equally common non-associated chains. V-gene and J-gene trimming of TCR beta chains was associated with a missense DCLRE1C variant in a later genetic analysis, and the association was replicated in an independent cohort. The cohort was sequenced for TCR beta chains only, and without alpha or paired-chain data the features that could be detected were limited. In vitro tests confirmed that a few of the cytomegalovirus-associated TCR beta chains recognize cytomegalovirus antigens. A later analysis found that TCR association rates varied across HLA loci, with DRB1 alleles showing the most associated TCRs and HLA-C alleles the fewest. According to a later analysis, most CMV-associated TCR beta chains appeared to be HLA-restricted, and the HLA associations seemed to be driven largely by CMV exposure. A further reported finding was that TCR beta sequences accurately predicted the HLA-A and HLA-B alleles for most subjects in the first cohort. A later genetic analysis reported fewer N-insertions in productive TCRs among donors in an Asian-associated ancestry cluster than the roughly 700-donor mean. Correlated functional status among segregating V segments might reflect linkage disequilibrium, but an unknown experimental factor could not be ruled out. Because some donors lacked HLA typing at each locus, the association tests relied only on the typed subset. It was suggested by the authors that the approach could potentially be generalized to other disease states and immunological phenotypes. The 87-base-pair reads could not distinguish some IMGT-functional V segments, including TRBV6-2 and TRBV6-3, so those segments were excluded. Because counts were too low, roughly 17 rarely observed V segments, including chromosome 9 orphons, were left out of the earlier analysis of approximately 580 of the donors. While some public TCRs were present in many individuals, most TCR sequences turned up only very rarely across donors. When HLA alleles, especially DR and DQ, strongly co-occurred, TCR associations were difficult to assign to individual alleles. Specific HLA alleles were associated with over 15,000 TCR beta sequences at a false discovery rate of 0.05 in a later analysis. The presence/absence analyses assumed that sequencing depth was roughly uniform across donors, and that assumption may not be true. In a later analysis, several top co-occurrence clusters were reported to appear linked to parvovirus B19, influenza, CMV and Epstein-Barr virus. A cluster of highly shared sequence variants was judged likely to represent a technical artifact of the sequencing pipeline. For the cohort, immune exposure information was limited to CMV serostatus. Cytomegalovirus status was reported to be diagnosed by the classifier with high specificity and sensitivity in both the original and validation cohorts. An earlier analysis of approximately 530 of the donors showed that most TCR beta V segments appeared in productive rearrangements either about 87% or about 30% of the time, which broadly matched IMGT annotations.

Reading from cysteine to phenylalanine, the CDR3 counts 11 amino acids. The sequence is cut down to CDR3 DNA, 33 bases in frame from base 1. The germline V gene (reference sequence) gives CDR1 as LNHDA and CDR2 as SQIVND. Deletion took 6 bases off V and 8 bases off J, with a span of 10 bases between the germline ends. Notes on this clone: Its antigen remains unidentified. Base qualities are not recorded, but no much larger clone differs from it by a single base.

The receptor library was made with the immunoSEQ multiplex PCR assay. For the multiplex PCR, a mixture combining 60 forward primers for TCR Vbeta segments and 13 reverse primers for TCR Jbeta segments was used. The CDR3 region of rearranged TCR beta genes was amplified from genomic DNA with a multiplex PCR assay. The amplified TCR beta libraries were sequenced on the Illumina HiSeq System as 87-base-pair reads. The paper's processing steps were these. A later analysis counted 75 million to 100 million unique TCR beta chains across the 666 repertoires, and some 11 million of these chains were shared by at least two donors. Raw reads were error-corrected and collapsed into unique sequences by a nearest-neighbor algorithm in which closely related sequences were merged to remove PCR and sequencing errors. V, D and J gene segments were assigned by aligning CDR3 sequences to IMGT reference sequences. For a sequence to be retained, at least a six-nucleotide match to both a V gene segment and a J gene segment was required. A rearrangement was called productive if the CDR3 had no stop codons and remained in frame with V and J, and every other rearrangement was called non-productive. CDR3 was defined by IMGT convention, running from the second conserved V-encoded cysteine to the conserved J-encoded phenylalanine. In an earlier analysis of some 550 of the donors, sequences lacking an unambiguous match to a single V gene segment were excluded. An earlier analysis of around 600 of the donors classified V segments as functional when productive rearrangements were above 56.7% and as segregating when the standard deviation between donors was above 5%. To diagnose cytomegalovirus status from the catalog of TCR beta chain sequences, a statistical classification framework was built. In a later analysis, TCR nucleotide sequences were compared against IMGT/GENE-DB human TR gene sequences so that V and J genes could be assigned. A later analysis assigned CDR3 sequences and most-parsimonious VDJ recombination scenarios with the TCRdist pipeline. In a later analysis, each TCR beta chain was defined by its CDR3 amino acid sequence together with its V-gene family, and reads lacking a unique V-gene family were excluded. In a later analysis, fewer than 600 highly shared, low-generation-probability nucleotide sequences were removed to address suspected cross-contamination and a sequencing artifact. In a later analysis, a clonal expansion index was calculated for each public chain from normalized within-repertoire ranks of inferred template counts. A later analysis computed generation probabilities with a VDJ recombination model fitted to out-of-frame rearrangements, and checked the results against IGoR. Hypergeometric tests were used in a later analysis to score TCR-TCR, TCR-HLA and TCR-CMV co-occurrence, with a repertoire-size bias correction applied to the TCR pairs. To estimate false discovery rates, a later analysis permuted the HLA or CMV assignments 20 times. In a later analysis, co-occurring TCRs were grouped using DBSCAN, with TCRdist sequence similarity added in when clustering inside HLA-allele-positive subsets. For co-occurrence clustering, repertoires with fewer than 30,000 or more than 120,000 public chains were excluded, along with roughly 5 repertoires with anomalous nucleotide sharing. TCRdb's version of the immuneACCESS table is confined to in-frame rearrangements and falls short of the full clone set. An unresolved V gene accounts for under half of the shortfall where checked; the remainder is of unknown origin. Clone size and the V and J calls come from that table; the DNA yielded D and trimming. The sample table shows over 200,000 clones, and around 88% are seen once. Of the sample, roughly 1% falls within the top ten clones.

The cohort consisted of some 670 healthy bone marrow donors. Cohort members were all nominally healthy when sampled, although unrecorded immune exposures were likely present. The donor tested CMV seronegative and was one of the 352 seronegative cohort members. Each donor provided a peripheral blood sample, and peripheral blood mononuclear cells were used for TCR beta sequencing. Genomic DNA extraction from the blood cell samples was performed with the Qiagen DNeasy Blood Extraction Kit. Sequencing was done on a sample of PBMCs. The sequence derives from a woman between 18 and 29 years old in good health and CMV-seronegative. The chain was built from TRBV19 and TRBJ1-1; the D segment cannot be called with confidence. The CDR3 protein: CASSPGLEAFF. Read as DNA, the sequence is TGTGCCAGTAGCCCCGGACTAGAAGCTTTCTTT.